This passage covers 22 T cell receptor beta chains from one sample sequenced in a study of vaccination effects on CD4 cells after COVID-19. Their antigens remain unidentified. Antigen-specific CD4+ T cell clonotypes were called by their expansion after viral peptide-pool culture in ViraFEST. Subsequent to less than 13 days of culture, CD4+ T cells were isolated. Nucleocapsid antibodies were negative in the vaccine recipients, who had never had SARS-CoV-2 infection. The assay was immunoSEQ multiplex PCR, and TCRdb's table has in-frame clones only and misses some. The table lists about 71,000 clones, approximately 80% of them singletons. Here the sequenced sample was CD4+ T cells from PBMCs cultured with SARS-CoV-2 spike peptides, taken before COVID-19 vaccination. These TCRs come from a human donor who received a COVID-19 vaccine.

The sample holds a few counts of this clone. The rearrangement joins TRBV2 to TRBJ1-2; D is unresolved. The CDR3 has 12 amino acids. V was shortened by 7 bases and J by 2 bases, with 8 bases between the two germline ends. The V gene's germline CDR1 is SNHLY and CDR2 FYNNEI. The CDR3 spells CASTRENYGYTF. CDR3 nucleotide sequence: TGTGCCAGCACGAGGGAGAACTATGGCTACACCTTC.

The V gene is TRBV7-2, the J gene TRBJ2-2, with no clear D. The V gene's germline CDR1 is SGHTA and CDR2 FQGNSA. The V and J ends lost 2 bases and 6 bases respectively, with 7 bases between them. The CDR3 runs 13 residues. The DNA of the CDR3 is TGTGCCAGCAGCTTACTTCTAGCCGGGGAGCTGTTTTTT. Protein: CASSLLLAGELFF.

V usage is TRBV5-1 and J usage is TRBJ1-2, with no clear D. Germline assignment: CDR1 SGHRS and CDR2 YFSETQ. V shed 3 bases and J shed 1 base, with 13 bases lying between them. The CDR3 has 15 amino acids. The CDR3 here is CASSSGINNNYGYTF. The CDR3 DNA is TGCGCCAGCAGCTCCGGGATCAACAATAACTATGGCTACACCTTC.

The chain recombines TRBV7-2 with TRBJ1-2; D might be TRBD1 (6 bases). There are 14 residues in the CDR3. V lost 2 bases and J 4 bases, leaving 11 bases between the germline ends. Germline loops: CDR1 SGHTA, CDR2 FQGNSA. The CDR3 DNA follows: TGTGCCAGCAGCTTATATCCGGGGGCCTATGGCTACACCTTC. Translated: CASSLYPGAYGYTF.

This sequence joins TRBV6-5 and TRBJ1-1; possibly TRBD1 for D (6 bases). The CDR3 is 14 amino acids. V was clipped by 7 bases and J by 5 bases, with 17 bases between them. In germline, CDR1 is MNHEY, CDR2 SVGAGI. CDR3 in DNA: TGTGCCAGCACGGCCCGGAGGGGGAGGACTGAAGCTTTCTTT. This translates into CASTARRGRTEAFF.

This chain joins TRBV4-2 and TRBJ2-5; tentatively, D is TRBD2 (6 bases). Germline V gene sequence: CDR1 LGHNA, CDR2 YNFKEQ. The length of the CDR3 is 18 residues. The V gene lost 1 base and the J gene lost 4 bases, with 22 bases spanning the gap. The CDR3 sequence is CASSQGASVSGRLETQYF. The CDR3, as DNA: TGTGCCAGCAGCCAAGGTGCGTCGGTCAGCGGGCGGTTAGAGACCCAGTACTTC.

The chain joins TRBV5-1 to TRBJ2-1; TRBD2 matches at 10 bases. CDR3 length: 15 residues. V gave up 4 bases and J gave up 7 bases; unmatched junction bases: 8. Looked up from germline, CDR1 is SGHRS and CDR2 is YFSETQ. The CDR3 sequence is CASSETSGVGNEQFF. CDR3 DNA sequence: TGCGCCAGCAGCGAAACTAGCGGGGTAGGTAATGAGCAGTTCTTC.

The chain employs TRBV19 and TRBJ1-5, with D perhaps matching TRBD1 (6 bases). Germline V gene sequence: CDR1 LNHDA, CDR2 SQIVND (reference sequence). V was shortened by 10 bases and J by 2 bases, with 21 bases between the two germline ends. The CDR3 has 16 amino acids. DNA for the CDR3: TGTGCCACATTACGAGGGGGGGGGAGAGGCAATCAGCCCCAGCATTTT. Amino acid sequence: CATLRGGGRGNQPQHF.

This chain links TRBV27 with TRBJ2-2; 9 bases are a match to TRBD2. The V and J ends lost 2 bases and 0 bases, in that order; junction bases with no gene match: 4. This CDR3 is built from 17 residues. Germline V CDR1 and CDR2: MNHEY, SMNVEV (reference sequence). CDR3 nucleotide sequence: TGTGCCAGCAGTTTAAGGGTAGCGGGGGCGAACACCGGGGAGCTGTTTTTT. It translates to CASSLRVAGANTGELFF.

V usage is TRBV9 and J usage is TRBJ1-4, with TRBD1 as a possible D gene (5 bases). The germline gives CDR1 SGDLS, CDR2 YYNGEE. The V gene lost 0 bases and the J gene lost 5 bases, with 14 bases spanning the gap. The CDR3 loop spans 16 amino acids. This chain's CDR3 is CASSVDSGQKNEKLFF. The CDR3 nucleotides read TGTGCCAGCAGCGTAGATTCGGGGCAGAAGAATGAAAAACTGTTTTTT.

The chain joins TRBV4-3 to TRBJ2-3, with a weak D call TRBD2 (5 bases). CDR3 length: 18 amino acids. Germline V lookup: CDR1 LGHNA, CDR2 YSLEER. The V end was cut by 4 bases, the J end by 0 bases, with 20 bases between. The CDR3 loop is CASSPSFGRGRSTDTQYF. Here the CDR3 DNA reads TGCGCCAGCAGCCCAAGCTTTGGACGGGGTCGTAGCACAGATACGCAGTATTTT.

Only one count was recorded for this clone. The rearrangement links TRBV15 to TRBJ1-4; a possible D gene is TRBD1 (5 bases). V dropped 5 bases and J dropped 8 bases, with 27 bases sitting between them. Germline-derived CDR1 and CDR2 are LNHNV and YYDKDF (reference sequence). CDR3 size: 18 residues. The CDR3 DNA reads as TGTGCCACCAGCCGCTCCAGGCTACCCATTGGGGGAGGGGAAAAACTGTTTTTT. Its translation: CATSRSRLPIGGGEKLFF.

The chain joins TRBV7-9 to TRBJ1-2; D ambiguous. This CDR3 contains 14 residues. Germline CDR1 SEHNR, CDR2 FQNEAQ (reference sequence). Trimming pared 5 bases from V and 3 bases from J, leaving 13 bases between. CDR3 nucleotides: TGTGCCAGCAGCAGTCTTGACGGATACTATGGCTACACCTTC. Protein product: CASSSLDGYYGYTF.

This clone has more than one count but fewer than ten. J is TRBJ2-7 and V is TRBV2; tentative D call: TRBD1 (5 bases). Trimming removed 8 bases at V and 5 bases at J, with 16 bases between. The CDR3 is 13 amino acids. Germline lookup yields CDR1 SNHLY and CDR2 FYNNEI. The CDR3 protein is CASGVGPLNEQYV. In DNA, the CDR3 is TGTGCCAGCGGGGTGGGGCCGCTTAACGAGCAGTACGTC.

This clone was found once. The V and J genes are TRBV9 and TRBJ2-3; D gene ambiguous. From germline, CDR1 is SGDLS and CDR2 YYNGEE. The V and J ends lost 0 bases and 1 base respectively, with 6 bases between them. CDR3 size: 14 residues. CDR3 sequence (DNA): TGTGCCAGCAGCGTAGATCGGGGCACAGATACGCAGTATTTT. Translated: CASSVDRGTDTQYF.

The chain has TRBV7-9 and TRBJ2-2, with a possible D match to TRBD1 (6 bases). From germline, CDR1 is SEHNR and CDR2 FQNEAQ (reference sequence). Between the trimmed V and J ends, which lost 3 bases and 5 bases, there was a span of 16 bases. There are 16 residues in the CDR3. The CDR3 sequence: CASSFIRTGWTGELFF. Written as DNA, the CDR3 is TGTGCCAGCAGCTTTATTAGAACAGGGTGGACCGGGGAGCTGTTTTTT. The variable domain in full, completed from reference TRBV7-9 and TRBJ2-2, reads DTGVSQNPRHKITKRGQNVTFRCDPISEHNRLYWYRQTLGQGPEFLTYFQNEAQLEKSRLLSDRFSAERPKGSFSTLEIQRTEQGDSAMYLCASSFIRTGWTGELFFGEGSRLTVL.

V gene TRBV9 combines with J gene TRBJ1-2; D gene ambiguous. CDR1 is SGDLS and CDR2 is YYNGEE in the germline V gene. Deletions cut 3 bases from V and 0 bases from J, with 9 bases between. There are 14 residues in the CDR3. CDR3 DNA: TGTGCCAGCAGCGGTCAGACTACTAACTATGGCTACACCTTC. It yields the protein CASSGQTTNYGYTF.

The DNA for the CDR3 is TGTGCCTGGAGTGGGACCTGGGGCCACACCGGGGAGCTGTTTTTT. Residues: CAWSGTWGHTGELFF. V is TRBV30 and J is TRBJ2-2; TRBD1 is a possible D gene (5 bases). The CDR3 runs to 15 residues. Germline CDR1 is GTSNPN and CDR2 is SVGIG (reference sequence). The V gene lost 1 base and the J gene lost 3 bases, with 12 bases spanning the gap.

This clone was counted only a few times. The CDR3 DNA reads as TGCGCCAGCAGTCCTAAGCGGGGGACGTACCAAGAGACCCAGTACTTC. It translates to CASSPKRGTYQETQYF. The chain links TRBV10-2 to TRBJ2-5; 8 bases match TRBD2. Germline V gene lookup returns CDR1 WSHSY and CDR2 SAAADI. The CDR3 contains 16 residues. V lost 5 bases and J lost 0; bases outside the gene matches: 8.

This clone was seen a handful of times. V gene TRBV5-4 combines with J gene TRBJ1-2; 8 bases match TRBD1. Germline CDR1 reads SGHNT; CDR2 reads YYREEE (reference sequence). This CDR3 has 12 residues. V lost 7 bases and J lost 7; bases outside the gene matches: 6. As DNA, the CDR3 is TGTGCCAGCGGACAGGGAAGGTCTGGCTACACCTTC. This translates into CASGQGRSGYTF.

This sequence joins TRBV5-5 and TRBJ2-4; D is perhaps TRBD2 (6 bases). The germline V and J ends were trimmed by 1 base and 7 bases, with 15 bases remaining between them. The CDR3 runs to 15 residues. Germline V lookup: CDR1 SGHKS, CDR2 YYEKEE (reference sequence). The CDR3 DNA reads as TGTGCCAGCAGCTTGTTCCCCGTGGAGGGCAACATTCAGTACTTC. It yields the protein CASSLFPVEGNIQYF.

V usage is TRBV6-5 and J usage is TRBJ2-1; D remains unclear. The germline V gene has CDR1 MNHEY and CDR2 SVGAGI. The V end lost 4 bases, the J end lost 4 bases, and 17 bases lay between the germline ends. CDR3 length: 16 amino acids. Here the CDR3 reads CASSSRSPLKYNEQFF. DNA for the CDR3: TGTGCCAGCAGTTCCCGCAGCCCCCTCAAATACAATGAGCAGTTCTTC.